The rows below give T cell receptor beta chains drawn from one sample of a study of brain T cells in children with intractable seizures. Data came from immunoSEQ multiplex PCR; TCRdb stores just in-frame clones and leaves some out. The top ten hold around 1.6% of the sample, which has about 76,000 clones, about 92% seen once. Specimen: peripheral blood, collected at surgery. The receptors come from a boy under three years old with tuberous sclerosis and intractable seizures. Each CDR3 is given with its conserved first and last residue. The D gene is left open where the match is weak. Not all rows give a size; the values are once, few, many and, for expanded clones, a class.

j_call clone_size v_call d_call cdr3_aa cdr3_nt
TRBJ1-6 . TRBV9 . CASRGSYNSPLHF TGTGCCAGCAGGGGCTCCTATAATTCACCCCTCCACTTT
TRBJ2-7 . TRBV5-4 . CASSPWDSSYEQYF TGTGCCAGCAGCCCCTGGGACTCCTCCTACGAGCAGTACTTC
TRBJ2-7 once TRBV2 TRBD1 CASRRRGQGADEQYF TGTGCCAGCAGAAGGCGTGGACAGGGGGCGGATGAGCAGTACTTC
TRBJ1-1 once TRBV7-9 . CASSLGDQTNTEAFF TGTGCCAGCAGCTTGGGGGACCAAACGAACACTGAAGCTTTCTTT
TRBJ1-2 . TRBV7-9 . CATGRESYGYTF TGTGCCACCGGTAGGGAGTCCTATGGCTACACCTTC
TRBJ2-5 . TRBV28 TRBD2 CASGDPGGVETQYF TGTGCCAGCGGAGACCCGGGGGGGGTAGAGACCCAGTACTTC
TRBJ2-1 . TRBV7-9 TRBD1 CATFRQGRSNEQFF TGTGCCACCTTTAGACAGGGTAGATCCAATGAGCAGTTCTTC
TRBJ2-2 once TRBV9 . CASSVDTRDTGELFF TGTGCCAGCAGCGTAGATACTAGGGACACCGGGGAGCTGTTTTTT
TRBJ2-3 . TRBV5-1 . CASSLAQGRDTQYF TGCGCCAGCAGCTTGGCCCAGGGTAGAGATACGCAGTATTTT
TRBJ1-2 . TRBV7-8 . CASSLEARNYGYTF TGTGCCAGCAGCTTAGAGGCACGGAACTATGGCTACACCTTC
TRBJ1-1 . TRBV5-4 . CASSLVGAMNTEAFF TGTGCCAGCAGCTTGGTGGGGGCGATGAACACTGAAGCTTTCTTT
TRBJ1-2 . TRBV6-5 . CASSYSARRGYTF TGTGCCAGCAGTTACTCTGCCCGCCGAGGCTACACCTTC
TRBJ1-1 . TRBV19 . CASRYKSEFTEAFF TGTGCCAGTAGGTACAAGTCCGAATTCACTGAAGCTTTCTTT
TRBJ1-1 . TRBV25-1 . CASSTGNTEAFF TGTGCCAGCAGTACTGGGAACACTGAAGCTTTCTTT
TRBJ2-7 . TRBV21-1 . CASSKTGYEQYF TGTGCCAGCAGCAAAACAGGCTACGAGCAGTACTTC
TRBJ2-7 few TRBV10-3 . CAISSDGYEQYF TGTGCCATCAGTTCCGACGGCTACGAGCAGTACTTC